These 23 T cell receptor beta chains share one sample of origin, sequenced in a study of CD8 T cells in Susac syndrome. RNA was extracted with the RNeasy kit, and a quantity of roughly 0.5 to 1 ug was reverse transcribed using random hexamers. In TCRdb, the immunoSEQ multiplex PCR reads were re-called with MiXCR into one record per CDR3 protein. The sample has 110,000 or so distinct CDR3 sequences, roughly 93% seen once. Material for sequencing was CD4+ T cells from PBMCs. Every receptor here comes from a human donor with multiple sclerosis.

This chain joins TRBV6-6 and TRBJ1-5, with unresolved D. V was trimmed by 6 bases and J by 4 bases, leaving 10 bases between them. There are 13 residues in the CDR3. Looked up from germline, CDR1 is MNHNY and CDR2 is SVGAGI (reference sequence). CDR3 bases: TGTGCCAGCAGAATGAATGGGAATCAGCCCCAGCATTTT. Amino acid sequence: CASRMNGNQPQHF.

V usage is TRBV5-1 and J usage is TRBJ1-1; weak D call: TRBD1 (6 bases). Germline values: CDR1 SGHRS, CDR2 YFSETQ. V was trimmed by 4 bases and J by 0 bases, leaving 13 bases between them. The CDR3 runs 15 residues. The CDR3 sequence: CASSPGGAMNTEAFF. In DNA form, the CDR3 reads TGCGCCAGCAGCCCGGGGGGGGCCATGAACACTGAAGCTTTCTTT. Based on the CDR3 plus reference TRBV5-1 and TRBJ1-1, the full variable domain is KAGVTQTPRYLIKTRGQQVTLSCSPISGHRSVSWYQQTPGQGLQFLFEYFSETQRNKGNFPGRFSGRQFSNSRSEMNVSTLELGDSALYLCASSPGGAMNTEAFFGQGTRLTVV.

The chain has TRBV25-1 and TRBJ1-4; D remains ambiguous. The CDR3 loop spans 15 amino acids. The V gene's germline CDR1 is MGHDK and CDR2 SYGVNS. Trimming pared 1 base from V and 8 bases from J, leaving 14 bases between. CDR3: CASSEFRGNHEKLFF. The CDR3 bases are TGTGCCAGCAGTGAATTCAGAGGCAACCACGAAAAACTGTTTTTT.

CDR3 bases: TGCGCCAGCAGCCCGACCGGGCCCGCATTAGACTCTGGAAACACCATATATTTT. This sequence encodes CASSPTGPALDSGNTIYF. This chain links TRBV5-1 with TRBJ1-3, with D uncertain. Trimming took 4 bases from V and 0 from J, leaving 20 bases between them. CDR3 size: 18 residues. In germline, CDR1 is SGHRS, CDR2 YFSETQ. Together with reference TRBV5-1 and TRBJ1-3, the CDR3 gives the full variable domain: KAGVTQTPRYLIKTRGQQVTLSCSPISGHRSVSWYQQTPGQGLQFLFEYFSETQRNKGNFPGRFSGRQFSNSRSEMNVSTLELGDSALYLCASSPTGPALDSGNTIYFGEGSWLTVV.

The V call is TRBV6-2 or TRBV6-3, the J call TRBJ2-2; D is unresolved. This CDR3 contains 12 residues. Trimming removed 4 bases from V and 6 bases from J, with 6 bases in between. Per the germline V gene, CDR1 is MNHEY and CDR2 is SVGEGT. CDR3 loop: CASSLPPGELFF. The CDR3 coding sequence is TGTGCCAGCAGTTTACCCCCCGGGGAGCTGTTTTTT.

As DNA, the CDR3 is TGTGCCAGTAGTATCACCGCAACTAATGAAAAACTGTTTTTT. Amino acid sequence: CASSITATNEKLFF. This chain connects TRBV19 to TRBJ1-4, with unresolved D. Trimming cost V 3 bases and J 0 bases, with 5 bases left between them. This CDR3 has 14 amino acids. Germline assignment: CDR1 LNHDA and CDR2 SQIVND (reference sequence).

This chain uses TRBV20-1 with TRBJ2-1; 10 bases align to TRBD2. This CDR3 spans 15 amino acids. Germline CDR1 reads DFQATT; CDR2 reads SNEGSKA (reference sequence). J was trimmed by 1 base and V by 6 bases; bases with no gene match: 6. The CDR3 reads CSALLAGRSYNEQFF. CDR3 DNA sequence: TGCAGTGCGCTACTAGCGGGGCGATCCTACAATGAGCAGTTCTTC.

The chain recombines TRBV2 with TRBJ1-2; D perhaps matches TRBD1 (5 bases). Trimming stripped 5 bases from V and 0 bases from J, with 19 bases between. The germline CDR1 and CDR2 sequences are SNHLY and FYNNEI. This CDR3 region has 17 residues. The DNA of the CDR3 is TGTGCCAGCAGTCCAGATATTTCAGGGCGCTCTAACTATGGCTACACCTTC. Amino acids: CASSPDISGRSNYGYTF. Combining the CDR3 with reference TRBV2 and TRBJ1-2 gives the whole variable domain EPEVTQTPSHQVTQMGQEVILRCVPISNHLYFYWYRQILGQKVEFLVSFYNNEISEKSEIFDDQFSVERPDGSNFTLKIRSTKLEDSAMYFCASSPDISGRSNYGYTFGSGTRLTVV.

The chain uses TRBV14 and TRBJ1-1; 7 bases line up with TRBD1. Trimming cost V 7 bases and J 11 bases; bases outside gene matches: 10. Germline V gene data show CDR1 as SGHDN and CDR2 as FVKESK. This CDR3 is built from 12 residues. CDR3 loop: CASTTGASGAFF. CDR3 DNA: TGTGCCAGCACTACAGGGGCCAGTGGGGCTTTCTTT. Variable domain in full (rest from reference TRBV14 and TRBJ1-1): EAGVTQFPSHSVIEKGQTVTLRCDPISGHDNLYWYRRVMGKEIKFLLHFVKESKQDESGMPNNRFLAERTGGTYSTLKVQPAELEDSGVYFCASTTGASGAFFGQGTRLTVV.

The CDR3 DNA follows: TGTGCCTCTCCGGGAAGGGGGCTTGGAAACACCATATATTTT. Protein: CASPGRGLGNTIYF. The chain joins TRBV30 to TRBJ1-3; 7 nucleotides align to TRBD1. Unmatched junction bases numbered 9, after V lost 7 bases and J lost 3 bases. Germline V gene lookup returns CDR1 GTSNPN and CDR2 SVGIG (reference sequence). CDR3 length: 14 residues. Full variable domain (missing parts from reference TRBV30 and TRBJ1-3): SQTIHQWPATLVQPVGSPLSLECTVEGTSNPNLYWYRQAAGRGLQLLFYSVGIGQISSEVPQNLSASRPQDRQFILSSKKLLLSDSGFYLCASPGRGLGNTIYFGEGSWLTVV.

This chain joins TRBV5-1 and TRBJ2-3, with D possibly TRBD1 on 6 matching bases. With 0 bases removed from V and 4 bases from J, the gap between germline ends came to 9 bases. Germline V gene lookup returns CDR1 SGHRS and CDR2 YFSETQ. This CDR3 spans 14 amino acids. DNA for the CDR3: TGCGCCAGCAGCTTGGCAACAGGGTCAGATACGCAGTATTTT. This encodes CASSLATGSDTQYF.

The CDR3 spells CASSRQDGTSYGYTF. The CDR3 DNA reads as TGTGCCAGCAGCCGTCAGGACGGAACATCATATGGCTACACCTTC. This chain connects TRBV6-2 or TRBV6-3 to TRBJ1-2; D gene ambiguous. The CDR3 is made up of 15 amino acids. Germline lookup yields CDR1 MNHEY and CDR2 SVGEGT. Between the trimmed V and J ends, which lost 6 bases and 5 bases, there was a span of 19 bases.

This rearrangement joins TRBV2 to TRBJ2-5; no clear D. Per germline, CDR1 SNHLY and CDR2 FYNNEI. V shed 6 bases and J shed 5 bases, with 16 bases lying between them. The CDR3 is 14 residues long. The CDR3 spells CASSLTGDWETQYF. As DNA, the CDR3 is TGTGCCAGCAGCCTCACGGGCGATTGGGAGACCCAGTACTTC.

This clonotype has a handful of counts. The rearrangement links TRBV30 to TRBJ1-3; 7 nucleotides agree with TRBD1. The CDR3 spans 15 residues. With 6 bases clipped from V and 0 bases from J, the junction kept 8 bases outside the gene matches. The germline V gene encodes CDR1 GTSNPN and CDR2 SVGIG (reference sequence). CDR3 nucleotides: TGTGCCTGCCCGACAGGGACAAGCTCTGGAAACACCATATATTTT. This gives the protein CACPTGTSSGNTIYF.

The chain uses TRBV5-6 and TRBJ1-1, with 7 bases aligning to TRBD1. Trimming removed 3 bases from V and 6 bases from J; junction bases left unmatched: 5. There are 13 residues in the CDR3. Germline V CDR1 and CDR2: SGHDT, YYEEEE. The CDR3 nucleotides read TGTGCCAGCAGCTCAGGGGGAAGGTCTGAAGCTTTCTTT. This sequence encodes CASSSGGRSEAFF.

The rearrangement joins TRBV7-2 to TRBJ2-5; a weak D match, TRBD1 (8 bases). Trimming cost V 4 bases and J 4 bases, with 19 bases left between them. CDR3 length: 16 amino acids. Germline V gene sequence: CDR1 SGHTA, CDR2 FQGNSA. CDR3 nucleotide sequence: TGTGCCAGCAGCTCGCTAGGACAGGGAGGGGCAGAGACCCAGTACTTC. Protein sequence: CASSSLGQGGAETQYF.

This rearrangement joins TRBV5-4 to TRBJ2-1; TRBD2 aligns across 7 bases. The V gene end was trimmed by 4 bases and the J gene end by 2 bases; junction bases not matched to a gene: 12. The CDR3 has 17 amino acids. CDR1 SGHNT and CDR2 YYREEE come from the germline V gene (reference sequence). Written as DNA, the CDR3 is TGTGCCAGCAGCCCCGGTGGGGGGGTGGGCACCTACAATGAGCAGTTCTTC. Its translation: CASSPGGGVGTYNEQFF.

The rearrangement links TRBV19 to TRBJ1-6; no clear D. The CDR3 is made up of 17 amino acids. Between the trimmed V and J ends, which lost 8 bases and 0 bases, there was a span of 17 bases. The germline V gene encodes CDR1 LNHDA and CDR2 SQIVND (reference sequence). Here the CDR3 DNA reads TGTGCCAGTGGGGTACAGCCTCTCAGCTCCTATAATTCACCCCTCCACTTT. Protein: CASGVQPLSSYNSPLHF.

The chain uses TRBV12-3 or TRBV12-4 and TRBJ1-1, with TRBD1 matching 8 bases. The CDR3 length is 15 residues. V lost 1 base and J lost 7; bases outside the gene matches: 8. The CDR3 region has the DNA TGTGCCAGCAGTTTAGTCGGCGGGACAGGTAGTGAAGCTTTCTTT. Its translation is CASSLVGGTGSEAFF.

The V gene is TRBV9, the J gene TRBJ2-1; 11 nucleotides agree with TRBD2. CDR1 and CDR2 from the germline V gene are SGDLS and YYNGEE. V lost 3 bases to trimming and J lost 6 bases; unmatched junction nucleotides: 8. This CDR3 contains 16 residues. CDR3 in DNA: TGTGCCAGCAGCGCGATGACTAGCGGGGTGGGCAATGAGCAGTTCTTC. It encodes CASSAMTSGVGNEQFF.

CDR3 in amino acids: CASSPNLGDTQYF. In nucleotides, the CDR3 is TGTGCCAGCAGTCCGAACCTGGGAGATACGCAGTATTTT. The chain joins TRBV28 to TRBJ2-3; D unresolved. Germline V gene sequence: CDR1 MDHEN, CDR2 SYDVKM. The CDR3 length is 13 residues. Deletions cut 5 bases from V and 5 bases from J, with 11 bases between.

The chain joins TRBV4-2 to TRBJ2-3, with D perhaps given as TRBD1 or TRBD2 (5 bases each). Looked up from germline, CDR1 is LGHNA and CDR2 is YNFKEQ. This CDR3 has 14 residues. V lost 6 bases, J lost 5 bases, and 15 bases lay in between. The CDR3 sequence: CASRPPGAQDTQYF. Written as DNA, the CDR3 is TGTGCCAGCAGACCCCCCGGGGCACAAGATACGCAGTATTTT.

J is TRBJ1-2 and V is TRBV20-1, with 7 bases fitting TRBD1. Germline trimming cut 3 bases from V and 6 bases from J; bases unmatched to any gene: 7. The germline V gene has CDR1 DFQATT and CDR2 SNEGSKA (reference sequence). This CDR3 has 13 amino acids. In DNA form, the CDR3 reads TGCAGTGCTAGGGTCGAGGGGACAGATGGCTACACCTTC. Its translation is CSARVEGTDGYTF.